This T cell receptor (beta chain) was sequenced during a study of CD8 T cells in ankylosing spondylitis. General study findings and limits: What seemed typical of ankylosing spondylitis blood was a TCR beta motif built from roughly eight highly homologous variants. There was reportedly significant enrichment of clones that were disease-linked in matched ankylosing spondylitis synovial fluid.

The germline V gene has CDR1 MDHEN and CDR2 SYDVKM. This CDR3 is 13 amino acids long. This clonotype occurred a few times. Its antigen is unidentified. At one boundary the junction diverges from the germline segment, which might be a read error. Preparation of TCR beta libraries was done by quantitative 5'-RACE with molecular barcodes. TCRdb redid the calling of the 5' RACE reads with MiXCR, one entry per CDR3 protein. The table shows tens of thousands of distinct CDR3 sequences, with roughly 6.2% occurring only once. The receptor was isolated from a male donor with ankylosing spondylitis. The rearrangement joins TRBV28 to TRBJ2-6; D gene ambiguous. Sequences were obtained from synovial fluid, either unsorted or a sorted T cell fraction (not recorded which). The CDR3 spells CASSPAQANVLTF. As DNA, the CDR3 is TGTGCCAGCAGCCCGGCCCAGGCCAATGTCCTGACTTTC.